Listed below are T cell receptor beta chains from one sample, sequenced in a study of T cell responses to AZD1222 COVID-19 vaccine. Sequencing used immunoSEQ multiplex PCR; TCRdb keeps in-frame clones, though not all of them. The data contain 120,000 to 150,000 clones, approximately 90% of them singletons. The input for sequencing was peripheral blood, taken on day 0 of AZD1222 vaccination. These receptors were obtained from an adult in good health. Each CDR3 is given with its conserved first and last residue. D genes are given only for firm matches. Expanded clones are given a class, and other clones once, few, many or no size at all.

TRBV29-1	NA	NA	TRBJ2-7	TGCAGCGTTGAAGATCCCGGCGAGTACGAGCAGTACTTC	CSVEDPGEYEQYF
TRBV5-6	NA	TRBD2	TRBJ2-7	TGTGCCAGCAGCTCAATAGGGACTAGCGGGAGTCATTCCTACGAGCAGTACTTC	CASSSIGTSGSHSYEQYF
TRBV4-3	NA	TRBD2	TRBJ2-1	TGCGCCAGCAGCCAAGTCCAGGCGGGAGGCTTCCCGGGGGAGCAGTTCTTC	CASSQVQAGGFPGEQFF
TRBV4-3	NA	NA	TRBJ1-6	TGCGCCAGCAGCCAAGCGACTGCGAATAATTCACCCCTCCACTTT	CASSQATANNSPLHF
TRBV27	NA	TRBD1	TRBJ1-4	TGTGCCAGCAGCTACAGGGGTGAAAAACTGTTTTTT	CASSYRGEKLFF
TRBV27	few	NA	TRBJ1-1	TGTGCCAGCAGTTTAAGTTCCACACTGAACACTGAAGCTTTCTTT	CASSLSSTLNTEAFF
TRBV10-3	NA	TRBD1	TRBJ1-5	TGTGCCACCGGACAGGGCTTGGTGAGCAATCAGCCCCAGCATTTT	CATGQGLVSNQPQHF
TRBV7-3	NA	TRBD2	TRBJ2-1	TGTGCCAGCAGCCGGGGGGCTAGCGGGAGGAGTGATGAGCAGTTCTTC	CASSRGASGRSDEQFF
TRBV19	NA	NA	TRBJ2-7	TGTGCCAGTAGTGGCAGGGGGGTGCACGAGCAGTACTTC	CASSGRGVHEQYF
TRBV5-1	NA	TRBD2	TRBJ2-7	TGCGCCAGCAGCTTAACCCTAGGGTGGGGGGGTCGGTACGAGCAGTACTTC	CASSLTLGWGGRYEQYF
TRBV5-1	once	NA	TRBJ2-7	TGCGCCAGCAGATCTGCGGAAGGGGACCCTTACGAGCAGTACTTC	CASRSAEGDPYEQYF
TRBV28	NA	NA	TRBJ1-5	TGTGCCAGCAGTTTAGTAGGGGCCCATCAGCCCCAGCATTTT	CASSLVGAHQPQHF
TRBV30	NA	NA	TRBJ1-4	TGTGCCTGGGGACGGGGCGTAACTAATGAAAAACTGTTTTTT	CAWGRGVTNEKLFF
TRBV7-2	NA	TRBD2	TRBJ2-7	TGTGCCAGCAGCTTAGTTTCGGGGGGCTCCTACGAGCAGTACTTC	CASSLVSGGSYEQYF
TRBV7-8	NA	NA	TRBJ2-3	TGTGCCAGCAGCTTAGGCCTTCCCCGCACAGATACGCAGTATTTT	CASSLGLPRTDTQYF
TRBV28	NA	TRBD1	TRBJ1-2	TGTGCCAGCATTCCCGGGACAGCCTATGGCTACACCTTC	CASIPGTAYGYTF
TRBV28	once	TRBD1	TRBJ2-7	TGTGCCAGCAGTTTAATACAGGGGGCCGGGGAGCAGTACTTC	CASSLIQGAGEQYF
TRBV7-9	NA	NA	TRBJ2-2	TGTGCCAGCAATCCCCGGGAATCCGGGGGGGAGCTGTTTTTT	CASNPRESGGELFF
TRBV6-6	few	NA	TRBJ2-7	TGTGCCAGCACCAAAAAAGGGGGGAGGGGCTCCTACGAGCAGTACTTC	CASTKKGGRGSYEQYF
TRBV4-3	NA	NA	TRBJ1-5	TGCGCCAGCAGCCAAGATCGCGGACAACCCCAGCATTTT	CASSQDRGQPQHF
TRBV5-1	NA	TRBD2	TRBJ2-1	TGCGCCAGCAGCTTGGGTCCGACTAGCGGGAGGTACAATGAGCAGTTCTTC	CASSLGPTSGRYNEQFF
TRBV10-3	NA	TRBD2	TRBJ2-2	TGTGCCATCAGTGACCGACTAGCGGGGGATAACACCGGGGAGCTGTTTTTT	CAISDRLAGDNTGELFF
TRBV6-7	NA	NA	TRBJ2-4	TGTGCCAGCAGTTTAGTGGGCTCACTCAGAGGCAAAAACATTCAGTACTTC	CASSLVGSLRGKNIQYF
TRBV6-2/TRBV6-3	NA	NA	TRBJ2-1	TGTGCCAGCAGCCCCCCCGGGACCCCCCACAATGAGCAGTTCTTC	CASSPPGTPHNEQFF
TRBV10-3	NA	NA	TRBJ2-3	TGTGCCATCAGTGAAGGAGGGGAGCATACGCAGTATTTT	CAISEGGEHTQYF
TRBV5-1	NA	NA	TRBJ1-3	TGCGCCAGCAGCACCTACGGAGGTGGAAACACCATATATTTT	CASSTYGGGNTIYF
TRBV7-9	NA	TRBD1	TRBJ1-2	TGTGCCAGCAGCCACTCGACAGGGGCCATAGATGGCTACACCTTC	CASSHSTGAIDGYTF
TRBV6-1	NA	NA	TRBJ1-4	TGTGCCAGCAGTGAAAGTAGGGGAACAACTAATGAAAAACTGTTTTTT	CASSESRGTTNEKLFF
TRBV21-1	NA	NA	TRBJ1-2	TGTGCCATCGAGGACCAGGTCGACTATGGCTACACCTTC	CAIEDQVDYGYTF
TRBV18	NA	TRBD2	TRBJ2-2	TGTGCCAGCTCACCATCGTTAGCGGGAGGCGGCGACGGGGAGCTGTTTTTT	CASSPSLAGGGDGELFF
TRBV11-2	NA	NA	TRBJ2-7	TGTGCCAGCAGCTGGTCGTTGTCGCGGGGTTCCTACGAGCAGTACTTC	CASSWSLSRGSYEQYF
TRBV7-2	NA	NA	TRBJ1-1	TGTGCCAGCACCCCCAACGGGAGGTTGAACACTGAAGCTTTCTTT	CASTPNGRLNTEAFF
TRBV30	NA	TRBD2	TRBJ2-1	TGTGCCTGGAGTGTACAGGGGACTAGCGGGAGTAATGAGCAGTTCTTC	CAWSVQGTSGSNEQFF
TRBV3-1/TRBV3-2	NA	NA	TRBJ2-5	TGTGCCAGCAGCCAAGTACGCCGCCATAAAGAGACCCAGTACTTC	CASSQVRRHKETQYF
TRBV12-3/TRBV12-4	NA	NA	TRBJ1-2	TGTGCCAGCAGTTACCCGGGGGGATATGGCTACACCTTC	CASSYPGGYGYTF
TRBV4-1	NA	TRBD1	TRBJ1-2	TGCGCCAGCAGCGTCGGGACAGGGCCTACATCCTATGGCTACACCTTC	CASSVGTGPTSYGYTF
TRBV6-2/TRBV6-3	NA	NA	TRBJ2-3	TGTGCCAGCAGTCAGCCGGGACTCGGAGGCACAGATACGCAGTATTTT	CASSQPGLGGTDTQYF
TRBV28	NA	TRBD1	TRBJ1-2	TGTGCCAGCAGTGGGGGGCAAGCGGGACAGTCAAAATATGGCTACACCTTC	CASSGGQAGQSKYGYTF
TRBV30	NA	TRBD2	TRBJ2-5	TGTGCCGGACTAGCGGGAGGGCAAGAGACCCAGTACTTC	CAGLAGGQETQYF
TRBV5-6	NA	NA	TRBJ1-4	TGTGCCAGCAGCTTGGACCTGGGGCGGATCGGTGAAAAACTGTTTTTT	CASSLDLGRIGEKLFF
TRBV3-1/TRBV3-2	NA	TRBD1	TRBJ1-2	TGTGCCAGCAGCCAAGCTCTGGACAGGGATGGCTACACCTTC	CASSQALDRDGYTF